This T cell receptor (beta chain) was sequenced in a study of blood T cell repertoires in COVID-19. The germline V and J ends were trimmed by 2 bases and 4 bases, with 17 bases remaining between them. The germline V gene encodes CDR1 LGHDT and CDR2 YNNKEL (reference sequence). The CDR3 consists of 17 residues. The repertoire was sequenced with immunoSEQ multiplex PCR; TCRdb's copy has only in-frame clones and lacks some. The sample shows approximately 170,000 clones, around 85% of them seen only once. The sample taken for sequencing was peripheral blood. V usage is TRBV3-1 (or the pseudogene TRBV3-2) and J usage is TRBJ1-4; D might be TRBD1 (6 bases). This clonotype was sampled from a man older than 75 with COVID-19, enrolled during active disease. The CDR3, as DNA: TGTGCCAGCAGCCAATCCTACCGACAGGCCTATAATGAAAAACTGTTTTTT. Protein: CASSQSYRQAYNEKLFF.